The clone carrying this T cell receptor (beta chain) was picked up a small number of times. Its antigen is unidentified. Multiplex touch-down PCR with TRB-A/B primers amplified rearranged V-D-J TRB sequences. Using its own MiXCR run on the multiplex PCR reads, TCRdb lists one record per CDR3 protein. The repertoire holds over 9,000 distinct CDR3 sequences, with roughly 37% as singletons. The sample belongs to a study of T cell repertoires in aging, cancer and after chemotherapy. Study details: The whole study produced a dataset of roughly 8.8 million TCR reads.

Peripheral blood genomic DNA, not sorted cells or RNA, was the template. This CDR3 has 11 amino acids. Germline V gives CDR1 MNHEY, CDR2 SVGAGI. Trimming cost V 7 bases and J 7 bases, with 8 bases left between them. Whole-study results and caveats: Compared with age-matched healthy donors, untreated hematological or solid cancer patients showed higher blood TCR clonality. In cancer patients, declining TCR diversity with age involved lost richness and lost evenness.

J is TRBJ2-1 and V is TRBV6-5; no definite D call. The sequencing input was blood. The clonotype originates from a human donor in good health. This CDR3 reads CASTYGNEQFF. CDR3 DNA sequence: TGTGCCAGCACCTACGGGAATGAGCAGTTCTTC.